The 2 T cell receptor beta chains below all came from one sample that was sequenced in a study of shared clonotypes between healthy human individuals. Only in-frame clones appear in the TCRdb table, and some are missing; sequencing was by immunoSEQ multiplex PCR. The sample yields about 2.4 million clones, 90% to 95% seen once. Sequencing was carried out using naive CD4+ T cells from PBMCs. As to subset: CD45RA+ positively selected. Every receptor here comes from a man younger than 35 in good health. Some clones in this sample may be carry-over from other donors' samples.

CDR3 loop: CASSPGQSLTDTQYF. The DNA of the CDR3 is TGTGCCAGTAGCCCCGGACAGTCTCTCACAGATACGCAGTATTTT. V usage is TRBV19 and J usage is TRBJ2-3, with D maybe TRBD1 (6 bases). This CDR3 spans 15 amino acids. Germline CDR1 and CDR2: LNHDA and SQIVND (reference sequence). Trimming pared 6 bases from V and 2 bases from J, leaving 15 bases between.

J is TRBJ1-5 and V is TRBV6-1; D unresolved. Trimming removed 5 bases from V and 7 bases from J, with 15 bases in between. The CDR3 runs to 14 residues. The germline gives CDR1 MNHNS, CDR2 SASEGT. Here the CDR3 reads CASSPSSAQQPQHF. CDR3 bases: TGTGCCAGCAGTCCTTCCTCAGCGCAGCAGCCCCAGCATTTT.